What follows are 23 T cell receptor beta chains derived from one specimen sequenced in a study of cytomegalovirus exposure and HLA in healthy donors. Assay used: immunoSEQ multiplex PCR; TCRdb lists only in-frame clones, some missing. The repertoire holds some 310,000 clones, with approximately 91% as singletons. The sample was PBMCs. Source of these receptors: a young man in good health and CMV-seronegative.

This rearrangement joins TRBV10-3 to TRBJ1-6; 8 bases are shared with TRBD1. Unmatched junction bases numbered 11, after V lost 8 bases and J lost 14 bases. Germline lookup yields CDR1 ENHRY and CDR2 SYGVKD. The CDR3 contains 13 residues. The CDR3 loop reads CAIRDRLNSALHF. Here the CDR3 DNA reads TGTGCCATCCGGGACAGGCTGAATTCCGCCCTCCACTTT.

The chain joins TRBV27 to TRBJ1-2; 9 nucleotides match TRBD1. The CDR3 covers 15 residues. The trim removed 3 bases at V and 8 bases at J, leaving 10 bases unmatched. CDR1 is MNHEY, CDR2 SMNVEV, per germline (reference sequence). The DNA of the CDR3 is TGTGCCAGCAGTTTCGCCGGGACAGGGAACGACGGCTACACCTTC. Translated, it gives CASSFAGTGNDGYTF.

V is TRBV5-1 and J is TRBJ2-5; D unclear. V was cut by 0 bases and J by 5 bases, with 8 bases left in between. This CDR3 spans 13 amino acids. The germline CDR1 and CDR2 sequences are SGHRS and YFSETQ. CDR3 bases: TGCGCCAGCAGCTTGGGGCAGGTGGAGACCCAGTACTTC. The encoded protein is CASSLGQVETQYF.

This clone was seen just once. CDR3 nucleotide sequence: TGTGCCAGTAGTTATCGGCAAGAGACCCAGTACTTC. Protein sequence: CASSYRQETQYF. The chain uses TRBV19 and TRBJ2-5, with D unresolved. Germline CDR1 reads LNHDA; CDR2 reads SQIVND (reference sequence). V gave up 5 bases and J gave up 2 bases, with 6 bases separating them. The CDR3 is 12 residues long.

This clone appeared once. V gene TRBV6-6 combines with J gene TRBJ2-5; 7 bases agree with TRBD1. Unmatched junction bases numbered 5, after V lost 0 bases and J lost 1 base. The germline gives CDR1 MNHNY, CDR2 SVGAGI (reference sequence). The CDR3 is 16 amino acids. Here the CDR3 reads CASSYSGTVIQETQYF. The DNA of the CDR3 is TGTGCCAGCAGTTACTCCGGGACAGTAATCCAAGAGACCCAGTACTTC.

The rearrangement links TRBV5-1 to TRBJ2-7; a weak D match, TRBD1 (7 bases). Germline lookup yields CDR1 SGHRS and CDR2 YFSETQ. V shed 4 bases and J shed 2 bases, with 13 bases lying between them. The CDR3 is 14 residues long. CDR3 region: CASSPSRGAYEQYF. In DNA, the CDR3 is TGCGCCAGCAGCCCAAGCAGGGGGGCCTACGAGCAGTACTTC.

The rearrangement links TRBV5-1 to TRBJ2-2; 9 bases align to TRBD2. V dropped 2 bases and J dropped 0; count of bases not matched to a gene: 5. This CDR3 is built from 17 residues. Germline CDR1 SGHRS, CDR2 YFSETQ. The chain's CDR3 is CASSFSGGPANTGELFF. For the CDR3, the DNA is TGCGCCAGCAGCTTTAGCGGGGGCCCCGCGAACACCGGGGAGCTGTTTTTT. Based on the CDR3 plus reference TRBV5-1 and TRBJ2-2, the full variable domain is KAGVTQTPRYLIKTRGQQVTLSCSPISGHRSVSWYQQTPGQGLQFLFEYFSETQRNKGNFPGRFSGRQFSNSRSEMNVSTLELGDSALYLCASSFSGGPANTGELFFGEGSRLTVL.

The V call is TRBV11-2, the J call TRBJ1-1, with TRBD1 matching 7 bases. The CDR3 totals 18 residues. J lost 1 base, V lost 4 bases, and 15 bases had no gene match. Germline values: CDR1 SGHAT, CDR2 FQNNGV. CDR3 in amino acids: CASSSAWIQGIPNTEAFF. The CDR3 coding sequence is TGTGCCAGCAGCTCTGCGTGGATACAGGGGATCCCGAACACTGAAGCTTTCTTT.

The sample holds one count of this clone. The genes are TRBV5-4 and TRBJ2-2, with D possibly TRBD1 on 6 matching bases. The germline CDR1 and CDR2 sequences are SGHNT and YYREEE (reference sequence). Between the trimmed V and J ends, which lost 4 bases and 8 bases, there was a span of 18 bases. This CDR3 region has 15 residues. Written as DNA, the CDR3 is TGTGCCAGCAGCAACGGACAGTATGGAGCGGGGGAGCTGTTTTTT. Residues: CASSNGQYGAGELFF.

The chain is built from TRBV7-2 and TRBJ2-6; 8 nucleotides match TRBD2. The V gene's germline CDR1 is SGHTA and CDR2 FQGNSA. The CDR3 sequence is 21 residues long. Germline trimming cut 0 bases from V and 0 bases from J; bases unmatched to any gene: 13. The CDR3 region is CASSLAISGGGGSSGANVLTF. CDR3 DNA: TGTGCCAGCAGCTTAGCGATTTCGGGAGGGGGTGGATCCTCTGGGGCCAACGTCCTGACTTTC.

The V call is TRBV18, the J call TRBJ1-3; D is perhaps TRBD1 (5 bases). From germline, CDR1 is KGHSH and CDR2 LQKENI. The germline V and J ends were trimmed by 3 bases and 4 bases, with 7 bases remaining between them. The CDR3 covers 13 residues. The CDR3 protein is CASSPTDGNTIYF. The CDR3 bases are TGTGCCAGCTCACCGACAGACGGAAACACCATATATTTT.

The V and J genes are TRBV7-2 and TRBJ1-6; TRBD1 might be the D (6 bases). V lost 1 base to trimming and J lost 10 bases, with 14 bases between them. Germline lookup yields CDR1 SGHTA and CDR2 FQGNSA. The CDR3 length is 15 residues. The CDR3 protein is CASSLVAGAWSPLHF. The CDR3 DNA reads as TGTGCCAGCAGCTTAGTTGCGGGGGCATGGTCACCCCTCCACTTT.

The J gene is TRBJ2-3, the V gene TRBV27; 10 bases line up with TRBD1. The germline CDR1 and CDR2 sequences are MNHEY and SMNVEV (reference sequence). The CDR3 runs to 15 residues. Unmatched junction bases numbered 7, after V lost 5 bases and J lost 5 bases. The CDR3: CASSHRTGGGDTQYF. The CDR3 DNA reads TGTGCCAGCAGTCACCGGACAGGGGGTGGAGATACGCAGTATTTT.

This chain joins TRBV9 and TRBJ2-1; TRBD2 agrees at 8 bases. The CDR3 has 15 residues. Germline V gene lookup returns CDR1 SGDLS and CDR2 YYNGEE. V trimming: 0 bases; J trimming: 9 bases; junction bases outside the gene matches: 8. The CDR3 reads CASSVVAGPKGEQFF. CDR3 bases: TGTGCCAGCAGCGTAGTAGCGGGGCCAAAGGGTGAGCAGTTCTTC.

This clone was detected once. The J gene is TRBJ2-1, the V gene TRBV5-4; TRBD2 matches 9 bases. The CDR3 covers 15 residues. V shed 0 bases and J 2 bases; nucleotides not matched to a gene: 0. CDR1 is SGHNT, CDR2 YYREEE, per germline (reference sequence). In DNA form, the CDR3 reads TGTGCCAGCAGCTTGGGCGGGGGGGCCTACAATGAGCAGTTCTTC. Protein: CASSLGGGAYNEQFF. The variable domain in full, completed from reference TRBV5-4 and TRBJ2-1, reads ETGVTQSPTHLIKTRGQQVTLRCSSQSGHNTVSWYQQALGQGPQFIFQYYREEENGRGNFPPRFSGLQFPNYSSELNVNALELDDSALYLCASSLGGGAYNEQFFGPGTRLTVL.

The J gene is TRBJ2-1, the V gene TRBV11-2; 11 bases agree with TRBD1. The CDR3 consists of 14 residues. CDR1 is SGHAT, CDR2 FQNNGV, per germline. V was clipped by 6 bases and J by 4 bases; unmatched bases: 2. The CDR3 nucleotides are TGTGCCAGCAGATGGGACAGGGGGTACAATGAGCAGTTCTTC. Its translation: CASRWDRGYNEQFF. The variable domain in full, completed from reference TRBV11-2 and TRBJ2-1, reads EAGVAQSPRYKIIEKRQSVAFWCNPISGHATLYWYQQILGQGPKLLIQFQNNGVVDDSQLPKDRFSAERLKGVDSTLKIQPAKLEDSAVYLCASRWDRGYNEQFFGPGTRLTVL.

The chain links TRBV15 to TRBJ1-2; unclear D gene. Germline-derived CDR1 and CDR2 are LNHNV and YYDKDF (reference sequence). V was pared by 3 bases and J by 2 bases, with 16 bases between. There are 16 residues in the CDR3. CDR3 protein: CATSSVGMYVNYGYTF. In DNA, the CDR3 is TGTGCCACCAGCAGTGTGGGCATGTATGTGAACTATGGCTACACCTTC.

The chain couples TRBV6-1 to TRBJ1-1, with 8 bases fitting TRBD1. CDR1 and CDR2 (germline): MNHNS, SASEGT. J lost 4 bases, V lost 4 bases, and 2 bases had no gene match. The CDR3 loop spans 13 amino acids. For the CDR3, the DNA is TGTGCCAGCAGTGTGGACAGGGTCACTGAAGCTTTCTTT. This gives the protein CASSVDRVTEAFF.

This clone came up once. The rearrangement uses TRBV27 and TRBJ1-2; 7 positions match TRBD1. This CDR3 comprises 14 residues. Germline V CDR1 and CDR2: MNHEY, SMNVEV (reference sequence). The V segment lost 6 bases and the J segment 4 bases; nucleotides outside the gene matches: 8. CDR3 residues: CASRPDRAPYGYTF. DNA for the CDR3: TGTGCCAGCAGGCCCGACAGGGCTCCCTATGGCTACACCTTC.

J is TRBJ2-5 and V is TRBV5-1; 12 nucleotides align to TRBD2. The junction had 16 bases not matched to a gene; V was cut back by 2 bases and J by 5 bases. The CDR3 length is 19 residues. CDR1 and CDR2 (germline): SGHRS, YFSETQ. CDR3 in DNA: TGCGCCAGCAGCTTACGACTGACTAGCGGGGGAATAGTTGGGGAGACCCAGTACTTC. Its protein product is CASSLRLTSGGIVGETQYF.

This clone was detected only once. The chain carries TRBV12-5 and TRBJ2-7; unclear D gene. This CDR3 comprises 13 residues. Germline CDR1 and CDR2: LGHNT and FRNRAP. Trimming took 5 bases from V and 2 from J, leaving 10 bases between them. This CDR3 reads CASGHLMPYEQYF. The CDR3, as DNA: TGTGCTAGTGGTCACTTGATGCCCTACGAGCAGTACTTC. Combining the CDR3 with reference TRBV12-5 and TRBJ2-7 gives the whole variable domain DARVTQTPRHKVTEMGQEVTMRCQPILGHNTVFWYRQTMMQGLELLAYFRNRAPLDDSGMPKDRFSAEMPDATLATLKIQPSEPRDSAVYFCASGHLMPYEQYFGPGTRLTVT.

V gene TRBV10-2 combines with J gene TRBJ1-2; 10 bases fit TRBD1. This CDR3 comprises 14 residues. Germline-derived CDR1 and CDR2 are WSHSY and SAAADI. The V gene end was trimmed by 3 bases and the J gene end by 6 bases; junction bases not matched to a gene: 4. The CDR3 spells CASSDLGQGHGYTF. CDR3 in DNA: TGCGCCAGCAGTGACCTGGGACAGGGGCATGGCTACACCTTC.

This rearrangement joins TRBV15 to TRBJ2-3; the D gene is possibly TRBD2 (5 bases). This CDR3 is built from 15 residues. Germline loops: CDR1 LNHNV, CDR2 YYDKDF (reference sequence). V was shortened by 0 bases and J by 4 bases, with 11 bases between the two germline ends. Written as DNA, the CDR3 is TGTGCCACCAGCAGAGATCCAGCGGCCCCAGATACGCAGTATTTT. Translated, it gives CATSRDPAAPDTQYF.